A single sample is the source of the 11 T cell receptor beta chains below, sequenced in a study of molecular identifiers for immune sequencing clone quantification. TCRdb reprocessed the PCR reads with MiXCR, giving one entry per CDR3 protein. The table has around 460,000 distinct CDR3 sequences, roughly a fifth seen once; the top ten hold 0.65% to 0.95%. Sequencing used naive CD8+ T cells from blood, with Jurkat cell RNA spiked in. The subset is: FACS-sorted CD8+CD4-CCR7+CD45RA+ naive T cells. These receptors were obtained from a human donor in good health. Some libraries in this study had Jurkat cell RNA spiked in.

J is TRBJ2-7 and V is TRBV20-1; 9 bases line up with TRBD1. Germline V gene sequence: CDR1 DFQATT, CDR2 SNEGSKA (reference sequence). With V trimmed by 3 bases and J by 4 bases, 10 bases remained unmatched. CDR3 length: 15 amino acids. This CDR3 reads CSASGEDRGPYEQYF. The CDR3, as DNA: TGCAGTGCTAGTGGTGAGGACAGGGGTCCATACGAGCAGTACTTC.

The chain recombines TRBV11-2 with TRBJ1-1; D gene uncertain. Trimming removed 0 bases from V and 8 bases from J, with 7 bases in between. Looked up from germline, CDR1 is SGHAT and CDR2 is FQNNGV. The CDR3 spans 12 residues. CDR3 DNA sequence: TGTGCCAGCAGCTTAGACGTACTGGAAGCTTTCTTT. Translating it yields CASSLDVLEAFF.

The chain combines TRBV6-2 or TRBV6-3 with TRBJ1-5; tentative D call: TRBD1 (5 bases). V was shortened by 6 bases and J by 4 bases, with 13 bases between the two germline ends. The CDR3 has 14 residues. Germline values: CDR1 MNHEY, CDR2 SVGEGT. The CDR3 bases are TGTGCCAGCAGCAGGGATATCCTAAATCAGCCCCAGCATTTT. Amino acid sequence: CASSRDILNQPQHF.

The V call is TRBV7-9, the J call TRBJ1-2; tentatively, D is TRBD1 (5 bases). The CDR3 runs 15 residues. Trimming pared 2 bases from V and 8 bases from J, leaving 18 bases between. CDR1 SEHNR and CDR2 FQNEAQ come from the germline V gene (reference sequence). CDR3 coding DNA: TGTGCCAGCAGCTTAAGTGCCAGGGAGAGTAACGGCTACACCTTC. Its translation is CASSLSARESNGYTF.

This clonotype was counted only a few times. The junction does not match germline at one end; this may be a read error. The CDR3 bases are TGTGCCAGCGGTGAAGTTTCGGTATATACGCAGTATTTT. Its protein product is CASGEVSVYTQYF. The chain joins TRBV6-1 to TRBJ2-3; no definite D call. The CDR3 spans 13 residues. CDR1 is MNHNS, CDR2 SASEGT, per germline.

Ten or more counts support this clonotype. This rearrangement joins TRBV9 to TRBJ2-3; 7 bases map to TRBD2. The CDR3 has 15 amino acids. Germline V gene lookup returns CDR1 SGDLS and CDR2 YYNGEE. Unmatched junction bases numbered 7, after V lost 3 bases and J lost 3 bases. The CDR3 loop is CASSGEGFPTDTQYF. The DNA of the CDR3 is TGTGCCAGCAGCGGGGAGGGCTTTCCGACAGATACGCAGTATTTT.

This chain connects TRBV28 to TRBJ2-7, with a weak D call TRBD1 (5 bases). The CDR3 has 15 residues. CDR1 and CDR2 (germline): MDHEN, SYDVKM. Deletions cut 4 bases from V and 1 base from J, with 14 bases between. CDR3 sequence: CASSSRVSNSYEQYF. The CDR3 coding sequence is TGTGCCAGCAGTTCCAGGGTTAGTAATTCCTACGAGCAGTACTTC. Supplemented by reference TRBV28 and TRBJ2-7, the full variable domain reads DVKVTQSSRYLVKRTGEKVFLECVQDMDHENMFWYRQDPGLGLRLIYFSYDVKMKEKGDIPEGYSVSREKKERFSLILESASTNQTSMYLCASSSRVSNSYEQYFGPGTRLTVT.

With regard to this clonotype: The junction departs from the called germline gene at one end, perhaps through a read error. The chain has TRBV7-2 and TRBJ2-5, with 8 bases identical to TRBD2. Germline V gene data show CDR1 as SGHTA and CDR2 as FQGNSA. The CDR3 sequence is 16 residues long. CDR3: CAGSPWASGLGETQYF. The DNA for the CDR3 is TGTGCCGGCAGCCCGTGGGCTAGCGGGTTGGGAGAGACCCAGTACTTC.

This clonotype was seen only a few times. This chain links TRBV4-1 with TRBJ2-2, with D maybe TRBD1 (5 bases). The CDR3 has 16 residues. V was pared by 0 bases and J by 4 bases, with 12 bases between. CDR1 is MGHRA and CDR2 is YSYEKL in the germline V gene. DNA for the CDR3: TGCGCCAGCAGCCAAGATCCGACAAGGGGCACCGGGGAGCTGTTTTTT. Protein sequence: CASSQDPTRGTGELFF.

Turning to this clonotype: Its ends do not fully match the called genes, so a read error is possible. This chain joins TRBV10-2 and TRBJ1-1; TRBD1 matches at 8 bases. The germline V gene encodes CDR1 WSHSY and CDR2 SAAADI. This CDR3 region has 17 residues. CDR3 sequence: CASGELLTGAPNTEAFF. In nucleotides, the CDR3 is TGCGCCAGCGGTGAGTTGCTGACAGGGGCTCCGAACACTGAAGCTTTCTTT.

V gene TRBV9 combines with J gene TRBJ2-1; 8 nucleotides match TRBD2. The V gene end was trimmed by 3 bases and the J gene end by 9 bases; junction bases not matched to a gene: 8. The germline CDR1 and CDR2 sequences are SGDLS and YYNGEE. CDR3 size: 14 residues. CDR3 in amino acids: CASSEAGVSGEQFF. The CDR3 DNA sequence: TGTGCCAGCAGCGAAGCGGGAGTTTCGGGTGAGCAGTTCTTC.